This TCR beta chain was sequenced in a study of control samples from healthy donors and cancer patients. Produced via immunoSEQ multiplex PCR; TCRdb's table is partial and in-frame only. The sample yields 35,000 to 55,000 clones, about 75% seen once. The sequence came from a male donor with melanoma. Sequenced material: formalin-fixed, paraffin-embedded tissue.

CDR3 in DNA: TGTGCTAGTGGTTTGGGACCGGGACTAGCTATAACAGATACGCAGTATTTT. It translates to CASGLGPGLAITDTQYF. V and J are TRBV12-5 and TRBJ2-3; 9 nucleotides align to TRBD2. Germline assignment: CDR1 LGHNT and CDR2 FRNRAP. Trimming cost V 1 base and J 3 bases; bases outside gene matches: 8. The CDR3 sequence is 17 residues long.